This is a list of T cell receptor beta chains from one sample in a study of cytomegalovirus exposure and HLA in healthy donors. Generated by immunoSEQ multiplex PCR, the TCRdb table keeps only in-frame clones and is missing some. This table has 65,000 or so clones, roughly 94% appearing once. Material for sequencing was PBMCs. These receptor sequences come from a woman aged 18-30 years in good health and CMV-seronegative. The conserved cysteine and the conserved F or W are not part of the CDR3 here. A D gene is named only where the DNA matches it firmly.

V | D | CDR3
TRBV5-1 | NA | ASSPNTGEGNTIY
TRBV11-1 | TRBD2 | ASSLAAGGLGQETQY
TRBV10-2 | TRBD2 | ASSLTSGSSDTQY
TRBV7-9 | TRBD1 | ASSLRDRVTGELF
TRBV28 | NA | ASSLAHLGNQPQH
TRBV13 | NA | ASRPRRVEAF
TRBV9 | TRBD2 | ASSSPPGTSRYNEQF
TRBV7-9 | NA | ASSLGGADQPQH
TRBV7-7 | TRBD2 | ASSFSGRAGDTQY
TRBV9 | NA | ASSANLGGEGNTIY
TRBV28 | TRBD1 | ASSSPVGTGNSGNTIY
TRBV15 | TRBD1 | ATSRAPGGRIDNYGYT
TRBV27 | TRBD1 | ASSSRTGREY
TRBV19 | NA | ASSEIRGDLYEQY
TRBV18 | NA | ASSPRRGTEAF
TRBV5-8 | TRBD1 | ASTPWTGDEQF
TRBV7-5 | NA | ARSKYNRDSTYEQY
TRBV6-5 | NA | ASRYTWEDGYT
TRBV2 | TRBD1 | ASRRTGTNTEAF
TRBV5-1 | NA | ASRTPNTEAF
TRBV19 | NA | ASSILNEQF
TRBV29-1 | NA | SVEEGGGDTQY
TRBV6-1 | NA | ASSEGVEGVKQY
TRBV14 | NA | ASSRKGEEAF
TRBV27 | TRBD1 | ASSLRGTVFMGYT
TRBV11-2 | NA | ASSSRWEENYGYT
TRBV6-1 | NA | ASSSGDLITDTQY
TRBV6-6 | TRBD1 | ASSSWDRSNQPQH
TRBV6-5 | TRBD1 | ASSYPKPDRNSPLH
TRBV7-2 | TRBD2 | ASSPSGGAVGRNEQF
TRBV4-1 | TRBD2 | ASSQFTAGANEQF
TRBV28 | NA | ATSGSNQPQH
TRBV25-1 | TRBD2 | ASSEGREGVDEQF
TRBV27 | TRBD2 | ASSPVTSGVGTQY
TRBV5-4 | TRBD2 | ASSLGLAGAGEDTQY
TRBV2 | NA | ASSLYRGNQPQH
TRBV4-1 | NA | ASSQADRILNGYT
TRBV14 | TRBD1 | ASSQVGQGPSRTDTQY
TRBV13 | NA | ASSFSQGRGGELF
TRBV7-9 | NA | ASSATPRGEQY
TRBV7-2 | NA | ASSLIVGTYEQY
TRBV27 | TRBD1 | ASATFRDSSTDTQY
TRBV7-9 | NA | ATSSTVFHEQY
TRBV7-8 | NA | ASSEGQGTGELF
TRBV7-9 | TRBD2 | ASSTTSGSSYEQY
TRBV10-3 | NA | AISESGGNGYT
TRBV5-4 | NA | ASSLVAPNEQF
TRBV11-1 | TRBD1 | ASSSGPGTDRATTEAF
TRBV15 | TRBD1 | ATSRAAGTGYYGYT
TRBV28 | TRBD1 | ASSPGGAEGNTIY
TRBV4-1 | TRBD2 | ASSQDLSGGPYNEQF
TRBV5-1 | NA | ASSHIDRLGQY
TRBV7-9 | TRBD1 | ASSLGPGQGQNTDTQY
TRBV7-9 | NA | ASSSTDRRVGQPQH